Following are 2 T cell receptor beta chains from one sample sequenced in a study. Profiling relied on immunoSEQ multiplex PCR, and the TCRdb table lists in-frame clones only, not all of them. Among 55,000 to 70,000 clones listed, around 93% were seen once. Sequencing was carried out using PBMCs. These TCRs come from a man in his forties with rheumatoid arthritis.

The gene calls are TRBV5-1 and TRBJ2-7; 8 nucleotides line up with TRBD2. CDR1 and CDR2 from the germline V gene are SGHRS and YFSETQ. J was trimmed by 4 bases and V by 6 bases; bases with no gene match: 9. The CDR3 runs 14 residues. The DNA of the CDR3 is TGCGCCAGCATGATGTCGGGAGGGCCGTACGAGCAGTACTTC. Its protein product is CASMMSGGPYEQYF.

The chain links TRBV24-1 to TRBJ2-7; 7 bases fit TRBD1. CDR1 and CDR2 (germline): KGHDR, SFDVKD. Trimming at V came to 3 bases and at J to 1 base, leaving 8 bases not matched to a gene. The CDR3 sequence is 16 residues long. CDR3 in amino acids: CATSDRTAGGSYEQYF. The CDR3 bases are TGTGCCACCAGTGATCGAACTGCAGGGGGATCCTACGAGCAGTACTTC.